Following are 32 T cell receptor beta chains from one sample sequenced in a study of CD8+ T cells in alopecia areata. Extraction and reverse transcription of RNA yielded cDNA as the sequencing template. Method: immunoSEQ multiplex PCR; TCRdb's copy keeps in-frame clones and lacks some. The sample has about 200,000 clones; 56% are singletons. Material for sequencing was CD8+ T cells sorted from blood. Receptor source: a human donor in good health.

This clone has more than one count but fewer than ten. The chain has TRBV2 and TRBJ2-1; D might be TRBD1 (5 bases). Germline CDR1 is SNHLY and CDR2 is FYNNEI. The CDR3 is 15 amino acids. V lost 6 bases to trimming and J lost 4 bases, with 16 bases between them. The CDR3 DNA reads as TGTGCCAGCAGCTTGGGCAGGGAAAGGTACAATGAGCAGTTCTTC. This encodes CASSLGRERYNEQFF.

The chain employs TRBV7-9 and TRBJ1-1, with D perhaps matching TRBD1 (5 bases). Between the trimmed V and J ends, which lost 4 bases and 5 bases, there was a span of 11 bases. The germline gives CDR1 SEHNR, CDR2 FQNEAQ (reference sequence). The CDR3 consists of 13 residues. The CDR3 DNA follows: TGTGCCAGCAGCTCGATGGGGGGAACTGAAGCTTTCTTT. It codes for CASSSMGGTEAFF.

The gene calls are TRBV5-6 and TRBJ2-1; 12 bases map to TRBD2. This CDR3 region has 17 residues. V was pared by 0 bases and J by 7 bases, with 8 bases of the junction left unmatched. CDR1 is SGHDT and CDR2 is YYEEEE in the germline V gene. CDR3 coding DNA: TGTGCCAGCAGCTTGGAGGGACTAGCGGGCGATCGAAATGAGCAGTTCTTC. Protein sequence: CASSLEGLAGDRNEQFF.

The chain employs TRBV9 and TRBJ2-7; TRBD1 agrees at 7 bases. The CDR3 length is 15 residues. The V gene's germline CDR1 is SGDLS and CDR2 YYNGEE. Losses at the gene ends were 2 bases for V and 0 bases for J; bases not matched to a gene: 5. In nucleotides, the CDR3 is TGTGCCAGCAGCGTGGGACAGATGAGCTCCTACGAGCAGTACTTC. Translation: CASSVGQMSSYEQYF. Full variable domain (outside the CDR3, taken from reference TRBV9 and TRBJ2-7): DSGVTQTPKHLITATGQRVTLRCSPRSGDLSVYWYQQSLDQGLQFLIQYYNGEERAKGNILERFSAQQFPDLHSELNLSSLELGDSALYFCASSVGQMSSYEQYFGPGTRLTVT.

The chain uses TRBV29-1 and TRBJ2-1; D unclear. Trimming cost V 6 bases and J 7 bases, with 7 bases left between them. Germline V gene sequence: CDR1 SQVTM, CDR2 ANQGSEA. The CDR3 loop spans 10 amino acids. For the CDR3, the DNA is TGCAGCGTCAGAGGAAATGAGCAGTTCTTC. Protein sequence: CSVRGNEQFF.

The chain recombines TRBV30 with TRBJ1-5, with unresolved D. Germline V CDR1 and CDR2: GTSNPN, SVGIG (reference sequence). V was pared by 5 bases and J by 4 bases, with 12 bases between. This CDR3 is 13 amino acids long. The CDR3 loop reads CAWEGRVNQPQHF. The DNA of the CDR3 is TGTGCCTGGGAGGGTAGAGTGAATCAGCCCCAGCATTTT.

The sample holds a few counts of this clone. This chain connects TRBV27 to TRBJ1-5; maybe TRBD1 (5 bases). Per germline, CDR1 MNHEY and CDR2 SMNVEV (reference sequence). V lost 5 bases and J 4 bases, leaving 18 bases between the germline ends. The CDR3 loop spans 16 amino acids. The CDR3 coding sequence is TGTGCCAGCAGTCTTACTTGGGGGGACGGAAATCAGCCCCAGCATTTT. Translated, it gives CASSLTWGDGNQPQHF.

CDR3 in amino acids: CASSLPAGGREQYF. CDR3 bases: TGTGCCAGCAGCTTGCCCGCCGGGGGGCGCGAGCAGTACTTC. This chain connects TRBV5-6 to TRBJ2-7, with D tentatively TRBD2 (7 bases). Trimming took off 1 base at V and 6 bases at J, with 14 bases between the two ends. Germline CDR1 is SGHDT and CDR2 is YYEEEE. The CDR3 runs 14 residues.

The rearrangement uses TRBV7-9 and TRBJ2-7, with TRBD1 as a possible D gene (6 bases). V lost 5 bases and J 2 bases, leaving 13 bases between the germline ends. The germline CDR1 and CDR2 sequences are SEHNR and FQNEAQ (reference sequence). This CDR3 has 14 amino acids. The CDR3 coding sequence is TGTGCCAGCAGCCAGGTCGACAGGACCTACGAGCAGTACTTC. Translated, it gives CASSQVDRTYEQYF. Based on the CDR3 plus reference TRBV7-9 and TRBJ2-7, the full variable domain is DTGVSQNPRHKITKRGQNVTFRCDPISEHNRLYWYRQTLGQGPEFLTYFQNEAQLEKSRLLSDRFSAERPKGSFSTLEIQRTEQGDSAMYLCASSQVDRTYEQYFGPGTRLTVT.

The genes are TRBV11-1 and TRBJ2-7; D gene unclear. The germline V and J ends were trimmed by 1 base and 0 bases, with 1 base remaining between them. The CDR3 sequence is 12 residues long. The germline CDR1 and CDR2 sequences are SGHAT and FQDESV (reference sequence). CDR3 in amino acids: CASSLGSYEQYF. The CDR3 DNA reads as TGTGCCAGCAGCTTAGGCTCCTACGAGCAGTACTTC.

CDR3 region: CSVMAGAKTYEQYF. Written as DNA, the CDR3 is TGCAGCGTAATGGCGGGGGCCAAAACCTACGAGCAGTACTTC. The chain carries TRBV29-1 and TRBJ2-7, with TRBD2 as a possible D gene (7 bases). This CDR3 spans 14 amino acids. Germline V gene data show CDR1 as SQVTM and CDR2 as ANQGSEA. The V end was cut by 6 bases, the J end by 2 bases, with 17 bases between.

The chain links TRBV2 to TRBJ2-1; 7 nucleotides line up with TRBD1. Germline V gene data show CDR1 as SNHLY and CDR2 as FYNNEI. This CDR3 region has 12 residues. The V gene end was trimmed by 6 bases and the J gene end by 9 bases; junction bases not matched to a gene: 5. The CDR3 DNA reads TGTGCCAGCAGGGGACAGACGGGTGAGCAGTTCTTC. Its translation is CASRGQTGEQFF.

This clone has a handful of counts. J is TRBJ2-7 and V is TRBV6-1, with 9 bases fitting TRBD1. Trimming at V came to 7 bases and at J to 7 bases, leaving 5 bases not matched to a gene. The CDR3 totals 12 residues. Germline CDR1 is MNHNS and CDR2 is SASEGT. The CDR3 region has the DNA TGTGCCAGCATTACAGACAGGGGGGAGCAGTACTTC. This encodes CASITDRGEQYF.

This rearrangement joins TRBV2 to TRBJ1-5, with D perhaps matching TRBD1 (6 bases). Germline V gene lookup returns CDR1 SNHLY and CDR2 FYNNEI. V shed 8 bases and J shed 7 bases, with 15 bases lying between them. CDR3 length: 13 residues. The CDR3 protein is CASHGQITQPQHF. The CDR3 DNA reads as TGTGCCAGCCATGGACAGATTACGCAGCCCCAGCATTTT.

The CDR3 here is CASRSAGKTYEQYF. Here the CDR3 DNA reads TGTGCCAGCAGATCGGCTGGTAAGACCTACGAGCAGTACTTC. The chain joins TRBV27 to TRBJ2-7; no clear D. The germline CDR1 and CDR2 sequences are MNHEY and SMNVEV (reference sequence). The CDR3 contains 14 residues. V lost 6 bases and J lost 2, with 14 bases in between.

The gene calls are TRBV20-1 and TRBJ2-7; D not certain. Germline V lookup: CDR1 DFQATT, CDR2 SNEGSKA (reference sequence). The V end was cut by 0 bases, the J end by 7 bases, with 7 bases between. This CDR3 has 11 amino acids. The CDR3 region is CSARDVVEQYF. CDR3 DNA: TGCAGTGCTAGAGATGTAGTAGAGCAGTACTTC.

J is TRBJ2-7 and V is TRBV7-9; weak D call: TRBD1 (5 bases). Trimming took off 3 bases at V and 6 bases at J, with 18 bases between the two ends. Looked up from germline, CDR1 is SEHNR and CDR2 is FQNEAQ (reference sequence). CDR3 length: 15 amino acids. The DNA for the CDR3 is TGTGCCAGCAGCTTTGTGGGGCTAGGGGTTTCCGAGCAGTACTTC. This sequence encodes CASSFVGLGVSEQYF.

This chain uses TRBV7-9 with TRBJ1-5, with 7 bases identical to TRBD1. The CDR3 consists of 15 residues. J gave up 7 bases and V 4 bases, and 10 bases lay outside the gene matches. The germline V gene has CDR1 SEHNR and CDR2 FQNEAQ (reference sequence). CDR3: CASSSDRVEGQPQHF. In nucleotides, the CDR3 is TGTGCCAGCAGCTCAGACAGGGTAGAGGGACAGCCCCAGCATTTT. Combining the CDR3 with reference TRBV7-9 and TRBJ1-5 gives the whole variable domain DTGVSQNPRHKITKRGQNVTFRCDPISEHNRLYWYRQTLGQGPEFLTYFQNEAQLEKSRLLSDRFSAERPKGSFSTLEIQRTEQGDSAMYLCASSSDRVEGQPQHFGDGTRLSIL.

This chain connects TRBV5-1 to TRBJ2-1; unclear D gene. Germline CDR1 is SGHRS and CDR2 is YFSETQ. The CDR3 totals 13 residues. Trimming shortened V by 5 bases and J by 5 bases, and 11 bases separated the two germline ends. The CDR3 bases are TGCGCCAGCAGTTTTAACTTGAACAATGAGCAGTTCTTC. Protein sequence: CASSFNLNNEQFF.

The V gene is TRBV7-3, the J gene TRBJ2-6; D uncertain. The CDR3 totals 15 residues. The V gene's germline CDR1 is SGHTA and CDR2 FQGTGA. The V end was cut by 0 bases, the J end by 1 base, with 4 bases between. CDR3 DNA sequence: TGTGCCAGCAGCTTAACTGGGTCTGGGGCCAACGTCCTGACTTTC. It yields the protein CASSLTGSGANVLTF. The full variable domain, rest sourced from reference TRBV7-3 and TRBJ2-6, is GAGVSQTPSNKVTEKGKYVELRCDPISGHTALYWYRQSLGQGPEFLIYFQGTGAADDSGLPNDRFFAVRPEGSVSTLKIQRTERGDSAVYLCASSLTGSGANVLTFGAGSRLTVL.

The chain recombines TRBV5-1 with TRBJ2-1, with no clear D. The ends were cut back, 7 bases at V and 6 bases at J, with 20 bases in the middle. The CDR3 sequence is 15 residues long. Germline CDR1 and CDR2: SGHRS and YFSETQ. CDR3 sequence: CASCSGFAGTNEQFF. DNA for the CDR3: TGCGCCAGCTGCTCAGGATTTGCAGGCACCAATGAGCAGTTCTTC.

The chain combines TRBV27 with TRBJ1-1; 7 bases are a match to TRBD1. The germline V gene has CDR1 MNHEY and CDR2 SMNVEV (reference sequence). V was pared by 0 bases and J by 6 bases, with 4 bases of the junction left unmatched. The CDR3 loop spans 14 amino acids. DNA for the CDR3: TGTGCCAGCAGTTTATCTGCGACAGGGCCTGAAGCTTTCTTT. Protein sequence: CASSLSATGPEAFF.

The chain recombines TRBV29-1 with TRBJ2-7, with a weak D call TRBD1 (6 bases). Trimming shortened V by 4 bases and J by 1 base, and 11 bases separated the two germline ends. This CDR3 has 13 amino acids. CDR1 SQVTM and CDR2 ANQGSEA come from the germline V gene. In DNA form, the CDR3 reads TGCAGCGTTGTGTCCAGGGGTTCCTACGAGCAGTACTTC. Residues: CSVVSRGSYEQYF.

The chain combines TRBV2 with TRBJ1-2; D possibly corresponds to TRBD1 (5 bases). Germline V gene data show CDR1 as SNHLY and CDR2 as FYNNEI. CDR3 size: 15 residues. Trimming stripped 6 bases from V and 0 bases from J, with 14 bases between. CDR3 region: CASSGTVEANYGYTF. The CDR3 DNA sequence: TGTGCCAGCAGCGGGACCGTTGAAGCTAACTATGGCTACACCTTC.

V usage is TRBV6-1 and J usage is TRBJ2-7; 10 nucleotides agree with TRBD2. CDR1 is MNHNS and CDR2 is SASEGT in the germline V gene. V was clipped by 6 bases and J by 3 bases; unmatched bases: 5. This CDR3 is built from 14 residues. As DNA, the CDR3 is TGTGCCAGCAGCCGGACTAGCGGTGACTACGAGCAGTACTTC. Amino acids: CASSRTSGDYEQYF.

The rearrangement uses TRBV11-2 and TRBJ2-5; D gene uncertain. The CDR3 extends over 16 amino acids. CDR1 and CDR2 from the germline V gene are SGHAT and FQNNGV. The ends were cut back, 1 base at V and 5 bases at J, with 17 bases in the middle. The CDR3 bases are TGTGCCAGCAGCTTAGGGGCCCCGCCGGGTCGCGAGACCCAGTACTTC. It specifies CASSLGAPPGRETQYF.

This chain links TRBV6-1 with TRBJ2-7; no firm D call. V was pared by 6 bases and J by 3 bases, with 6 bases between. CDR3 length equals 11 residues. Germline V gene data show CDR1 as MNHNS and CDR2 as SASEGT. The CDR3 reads CASSARYEQYF. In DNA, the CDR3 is TGTGCCAGCAGCGCACGCTACGAGCAGTACTTC.

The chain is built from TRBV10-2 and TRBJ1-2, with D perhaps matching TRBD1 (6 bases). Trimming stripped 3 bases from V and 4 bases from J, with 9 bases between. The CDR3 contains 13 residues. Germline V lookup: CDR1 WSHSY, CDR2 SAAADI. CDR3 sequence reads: CASSEGGSYGYTF. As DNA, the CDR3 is TGCGCCAGCAGTGAAGGGGGGAGCTATGGCTACACCTTC.

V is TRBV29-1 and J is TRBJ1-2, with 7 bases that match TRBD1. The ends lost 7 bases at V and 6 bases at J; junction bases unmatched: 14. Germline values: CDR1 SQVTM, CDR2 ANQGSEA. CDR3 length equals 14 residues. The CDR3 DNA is TGCAGCGCCGGGGACAGTCCCTGGCTTGATGGCTACACCTTC. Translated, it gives CSAGDSPWLDGYTF.

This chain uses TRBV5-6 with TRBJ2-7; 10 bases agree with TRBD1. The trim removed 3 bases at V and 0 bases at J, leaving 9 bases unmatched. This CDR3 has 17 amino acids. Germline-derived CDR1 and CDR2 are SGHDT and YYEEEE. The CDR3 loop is CASSSGQGVLSSYEQYF. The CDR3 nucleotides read TGTGCCAGCAGCTCCGGACAGGGGGTCCTGAGCTCCTACGAGCAGTACTTC.

This CDR3 is CAWSLPGLAAFF. As DNA, the CDR3 is TGTGCCTGGAGTTTACCGGGGCTTGCAGCTTTCTTT. The chain joins TRBV30 to TRBJ1-1; D is possibly TRBD1 (5 bases). Germline CDR1 is GTSNPN and CDR2 is SVGIG (reference sequence). The germline V and J ends were trimmed by 2 bases and 10 bases, with 14 bases remaining between them. This CDR3 is 12 amino acids long.

CDR3 nucleotides: TGTGCCTCCCAGGGGGCCGGGAAGAACACTGAAGCTTTCTTT. This gives the protein CASQGAGKNTEAFF. V and J are TRBV30 and TRBJ1-1, with 8 nucleotides matching TRBD1. The CDR3 is made up of 14 amino acids. CDR1 and CDR2 (germline): GTSNPN, SVGIG (reference sequence). The J segment lost 1 base and the V segment lost 7 bases, leaving 8 bases of the junction unmatched.